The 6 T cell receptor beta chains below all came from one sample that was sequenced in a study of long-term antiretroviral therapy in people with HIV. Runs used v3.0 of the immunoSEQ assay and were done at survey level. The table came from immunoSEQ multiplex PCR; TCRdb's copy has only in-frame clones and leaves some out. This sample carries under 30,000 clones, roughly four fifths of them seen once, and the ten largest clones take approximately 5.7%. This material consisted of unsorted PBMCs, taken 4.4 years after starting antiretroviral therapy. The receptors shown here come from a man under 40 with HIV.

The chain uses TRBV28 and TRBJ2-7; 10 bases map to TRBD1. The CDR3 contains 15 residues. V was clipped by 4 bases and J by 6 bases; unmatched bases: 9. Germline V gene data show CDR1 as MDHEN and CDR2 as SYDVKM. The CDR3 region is CASSSGDRGWGEQYF. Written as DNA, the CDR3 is TGTGCCAGCAGTTCCGGGGACAGGGGATGGGGCGAGCAGTACTTC.

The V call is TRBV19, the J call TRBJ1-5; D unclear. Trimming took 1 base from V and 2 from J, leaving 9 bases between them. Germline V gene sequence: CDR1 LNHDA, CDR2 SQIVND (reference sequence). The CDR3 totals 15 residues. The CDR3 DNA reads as TGTGCCAGTAGTATAGGGAGACGGGGCAATCAGCCCCAGCATTTT. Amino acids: CASSIGRRGNQPQHF.

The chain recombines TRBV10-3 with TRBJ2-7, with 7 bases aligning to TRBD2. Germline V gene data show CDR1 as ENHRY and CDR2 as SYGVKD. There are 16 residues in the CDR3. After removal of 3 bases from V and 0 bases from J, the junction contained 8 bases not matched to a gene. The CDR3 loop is CAISDLLGGDSYEQYF. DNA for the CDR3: TGTGCCATCAGTGATCTCTTGGGGGGGGACTCCTACGAGCAGTACTTC.

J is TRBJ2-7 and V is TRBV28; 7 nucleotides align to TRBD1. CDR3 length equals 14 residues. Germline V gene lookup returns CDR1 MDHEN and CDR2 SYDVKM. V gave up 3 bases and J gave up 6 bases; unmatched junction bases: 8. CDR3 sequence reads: CASSFLTGPGEQYF. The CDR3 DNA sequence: TGTGCCAGCAGTTTTTTGACAGGGCCTGGCGAGCAGTACTTC.

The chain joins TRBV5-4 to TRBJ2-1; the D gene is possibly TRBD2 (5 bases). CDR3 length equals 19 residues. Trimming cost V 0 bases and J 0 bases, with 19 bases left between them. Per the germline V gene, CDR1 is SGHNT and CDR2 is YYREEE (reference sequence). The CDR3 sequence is CASSLDSQAVGYSYNEQFF. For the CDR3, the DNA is TGTGCCAGCAGCTTGGATTCCCAAGCGGTCGGCTACTCCTACAATGAGCAGTTCTTC.

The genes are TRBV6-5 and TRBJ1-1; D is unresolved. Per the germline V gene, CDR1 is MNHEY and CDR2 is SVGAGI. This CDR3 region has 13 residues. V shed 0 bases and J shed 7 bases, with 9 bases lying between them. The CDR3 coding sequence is TGTGCCAGCAGTTACTCGGAGGCGGTTGAAGCTTTCTTT. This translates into CASSYSEAVEAFF.